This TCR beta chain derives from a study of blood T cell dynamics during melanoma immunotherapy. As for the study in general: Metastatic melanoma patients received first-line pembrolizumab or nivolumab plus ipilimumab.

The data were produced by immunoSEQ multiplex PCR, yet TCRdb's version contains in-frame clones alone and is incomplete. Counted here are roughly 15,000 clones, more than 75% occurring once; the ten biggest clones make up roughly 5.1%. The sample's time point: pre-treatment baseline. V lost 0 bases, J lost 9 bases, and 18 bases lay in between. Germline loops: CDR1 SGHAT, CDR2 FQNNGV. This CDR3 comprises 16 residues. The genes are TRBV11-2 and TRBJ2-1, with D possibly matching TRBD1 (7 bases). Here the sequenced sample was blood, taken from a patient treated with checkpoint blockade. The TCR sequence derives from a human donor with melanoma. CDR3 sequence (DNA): TGTGCCAGCAGCTTAGATCCCACACAGGGGAGGAGTGAGCAGTTCTTC. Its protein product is CASSLDPTQGRSEQFF.